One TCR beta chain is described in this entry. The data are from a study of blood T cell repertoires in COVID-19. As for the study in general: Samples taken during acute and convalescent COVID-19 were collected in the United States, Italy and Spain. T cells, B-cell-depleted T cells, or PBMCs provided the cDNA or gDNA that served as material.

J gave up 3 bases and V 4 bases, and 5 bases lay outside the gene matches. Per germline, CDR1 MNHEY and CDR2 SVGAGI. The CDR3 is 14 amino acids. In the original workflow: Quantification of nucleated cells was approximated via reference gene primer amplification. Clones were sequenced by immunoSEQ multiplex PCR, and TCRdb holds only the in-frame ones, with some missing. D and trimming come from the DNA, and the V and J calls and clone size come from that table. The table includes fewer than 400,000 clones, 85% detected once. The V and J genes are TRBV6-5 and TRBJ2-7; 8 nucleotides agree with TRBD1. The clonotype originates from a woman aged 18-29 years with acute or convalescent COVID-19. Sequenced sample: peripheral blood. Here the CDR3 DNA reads TGTGCCAGCAGTTTAAACGACAGGGGCTACGAGCAGTACTTC. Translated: CASSLNDRGYEQYF.